This TCR beta chain comes out of a study of CD8 T cells in Susac syndrome. Findings and caveats of the study: The relatively small number of individuals in the TCR sequencing and HLA analysis was acknowledged by the study.

Random-hexamer reverse transcription was applied to about 0.5 to 1 ug RNA. TCRdb analysed the immunoSEQ multiplex PCR reads with MiXCR anew, one entry per CDR3 protein. Of about 150,000 distinct CDR3 sequences listed, around 95% are singletons. In blood CD8+ and CD4+ T cells, TCR beta underwent sequencing. This CDR3 contains 16 residues. Germline trimming cut 3 bases from V and 1 base from J; bases unmatched to any gene: 4. The V gene's germline CDR1 is PRHDT and CDR2 FYEKMQ (reference sequence). This clonotype was seen once. Its antigen is currently unknown. The chain links TRBV13 to TRBJ2-5, with TRBD2 identical over 11 bases. The receptor was derived from a human donor with multiple sclerosis. The specimen sequenced was CD8+ T cells from PBMCs. The CDR3 region is CASSFSGGVPQETQYF. The DNA for the CDR3 is TGTGCCAGCAGCTTTAGCGGGGGGGTCCCCCAAGAGACCCAGTACTTC.